These 21 T cell receptor beta chains were all obtained from the same sample, sequenced in a study of cytomegalovirus exposure and HLA in healthy donors. Primers included in the PCR were 60 Vbeta and 13 Jbeta primers. Repertoires were generated with immunoSEQ multiplex PCR, while TCRdb's copy carries only in-frame clones and drops some. This sample contains about 140,000 clones. What was sequenced was PBMCs. All receptors come from a man aged 35 to 55 in good health and CMV-seronegative.

This CDR3 is CASSRPTIGGANNEQFF. Written as DNA, the CDR3 is TGTGCCAGCAGCCGACCTACGATCGGGGGGGCCAACAATGAGCAGTTCTTC. This chain uses TRBV7-9 with TRBJ2-1; 8 bases align to TRBD2. Germline-derived CDR1 and CDR2 are SEHNR and FQNEAQ (reference sequence). Unmatched junction bases numbered 14, after V lost 5 bases and J lost 5 bases. This CDR3 has 17 residues.

The V and J genes are TRBV28 and TRBJ1-3; the D is unclear. CDR3 length: 14 amino acids. Germline CDR1 reads MDHEN; CDR2 reads SYDVKM. Trimming took off 5 bases at V and 1 base at J, with 9 bases between the two ends. The CDR3 region is CASSRGTSGNTIYF. The CDR3 nucleotides read TGTGCCAGCAGTCGGGGAACGTCTGGAAACACCATATATTTT. The full variable domain, rest sourced from reference TRBV28 and TRBJ1-3, is DVKVTQSSRYLVKRTGEKVFLECVQDMDHENMFWYRQDPGLGLRLIYFSYDVKMKEKGDIPEGYSVSREKKERFSLILESASTNQTSMYLCASSRGTSGNTIYFGEGSWLTVV.

For the CDR3, the DNA is TGTGCCATCAGTGAGTCTAAGGGGGGAGGGACCTACAATGAGCAGTTCTTC. Its protein product is CAISESKGGGTYNEQFF. The chain carries TRBV10-3 and TRBJ2-1, with D possibly being TRBD2 (7 bases). CDR1 and CDR2 from the germline V gene are ENHRY and SYGVKD. The V end lost 0 bases, the J end lost 2 bases, and 14 bases lay between the germline ends. This CDR3 has 17 residues.

The V gene is TRBV27, the J gene TRBJ2-7, with 9 nucleotides matching TRBD1. The V gene end was trimmed by 2 bases and the J gene end by 7 bases; junction bases not matched to a gene: 12. Germline V CDR1 and CDR2: MNHEY, SMNVEV (reference sequence). The CDR3 spans 16 residues. The CDR3 region has the DNA TGTGCCAGCAGTTTAAACCTCCGGGACAGGGCACGGGAGCAGTACTTC. Protein sequence: CASSLNLRDRAREQYF.

CDR3 bases: TGCGCCAGCAGCTTGCTAGCGGGGGCCTCCTACGAGCAGTACTTC. Its translation is CASSLLAGASYEQYF. This chain connects TRBV5-1 to TRBJ2-7; 10 bases agree with TRBD2. The V gene end was trimmed by 1 base and the J gene end by 0 bases; junction bases not matched to a gene: 1. The CDR3 totals 15 residues. Germline V gene data show CDR1 as SGHRS and CDR2 as YFSETQ.

The CDR3 sequence is CASSPGWGEQYF. DNA for the CDR3: TGTGCCAGCAGTCCGGGGTGGGGCGAGCAGTACTTC. The chain is built from TRBV11-2 and TRBJ2-7, with a possible D match to TRBD2 (5 bases). The CDR3 runs 12 residues. Germline V lookup: CDR1 SGHAT, CDR2 FQNNGV. The V and J ends lost 6 bases and 6 bases respectively, with 12 bases between them.

The CDR3 DNA reads TGTGCCAGTACGGGTTCTAGCGGTCTCAGCTCCTACAATGAGCAGTTCTTC. Protein: CASTGSSGLSSYNEQFF. The chain is built from TRBV19 and TRBJ2-1; 7 bases are shared with TRBD2. V shed 7 bases, J shed 0 bases, and the junction held 12 bases outside the gene matches. This CDR3 has 17 residues. CDR1 and CDR2 (germline): LNHDA, SQIVND (reference sequence).

The genes are TRBV10-3 and TRBJ1-2, with TRBD1 identical over 7 bases. V lost 7 bases, J lost 3 bases, and 8 bases stayed unmatched. There are 14 residues in the CDR3. Germline CDR1 and CDR2: ENHRY and SYGVKD. CDR3 sequence reads: CAITQGVTHYGYTF. CDR3 in DNA: TGTGCCATCACTCAGGGGGTTACTCACTATGGCTACACCTTC.

V gene TRBV5-4 combines with J gene TRBJ2-6, with 14 positions matching TRBD2. Per the germline V gene, CDR1 is SGHNT and CDR2 is YYREEE (reference sequence). CDR3 length: 20 amino acids. V lost 0 bases and J lost 0; bases outside the gene matches: 5. The DNA for the CDR3 is TGTGCCAGCAGCTTGGTGCGGACTAGCGGGGGGAGCTCTGGGGCCAACGTCCTGACTTTC. Encoded protein: CASSLVRTSGGSSGANVLTF.

This chain uses TRBV7-9 with TRBJ1-5, with 7 bases fitting TRBD1. CDR3 size: 14 residues. Trimming took 5 bases from V and 3 from J; bases not matched to a gene: 4. The germline V gene encodes CDR1 SEHNR and CDR2 FQNEAQ (reference sequence). The CDR3 sequence is CASSSGTDNQPQHF. CDR3 DNA: TGTGCCAGCAGCAGTGGGACAGACAATCAGCCCCAGCATTTT.

The rearrangement uses TRBV6-1 and TRBJ2-5; no firm D call. The V end lost 5 bases, the J end lost 1 base, and 8 bases lay between the germline ends. The V gene's germline CDR1 is MNHNS and CDR2 SASEGT. The CDR3 has 13 residues. DNA for the CDR3: TGTGCCAGCAGTCAGGCGATCCAAGAGACCCAGTACTTC. Translated, it gives CASSQAIQETQYF.

The chain recombines TRBV18 with TRBJ2-7; 9 bases map to TRBD1. Germline assignment: CDR1 KGHSH and CDR2 LQKENI. CDR3 length: 14 residues. V gave up 6 bases and J gave up 1 base; unmatched junction bases: 4. CDR3 bases: TGTGCCAGCTCCCAGACAGGGGGATCCTACGAGCAGTACTTC. Protein product: CASSQTGGSYEQYF.

As to this clone: In the same sample, other DNA sequences code for this CDR3. The rearrangement links TRBV18 to TRBJ1-1; D is unclear. Trimming left V 3 bases short and J 1 base short, with 6 bases between. This CDR3 contains 13 residues. The germline V gene has CDR1 KGHSH and CDR2 LQKENI. CDR3 sequence: CASSPTGNTEAFF. As DNA, the CDR3 is TGTGCCAGCTCACCTACTGGGAACACTGAAGCTTTCTTT.

The chain combines TRBV5-4 with TRBJ1-4; unclear D gene. V dropped 3 bases and J dropped 6 bases, with 18 bases sitting between them. Germline assignment: CDR1 SGHNT and CDR2 YYREEE (reference sequence). The CDR3 extends over 16 amino acids. The CDR3: CASSSGSAEGYEKLFF. In nucleotides, the CDR3 is TGTGCCAGCAGCTCGGGGTCGGCAGAGGGCTATGAAAAACTGTTTTTT.

This chain links TRBV11-2 with TRBJ1-5; the D gene is possibly TRBD1 (5 bases). The V end was cut by 1 base, the J end by 5 bases, with 12 bases between. CDR3 length: 15 amino acids. The germline V gene encodes CDR1 SGHAT and CDR2 FQNNGV. In nucleotides, the CDR3 is TGTGCCAGCAGCTTAGGGCAGGGCCGCTATCAGCCCCAGCATTTT. Translating gives CASSLGQGRYQPQHF.

The chain uses TRBV11-2 and TRBJ2-2; the match to TRBD2 covers 7 bases. The CDR3 sequence is 16 residues long. V lost 1 base and J lost 5; bases outside the gene matches: 7. Germline V gene lookup returns CDR1 SGHAT and CDR2 FQNNGV. The CDR3 is CASSLGGGRGTGELFF. Written as DNA, the CDR3 is TGTGCCAGCAGCTTAGGGGGCGGGAGAGGGACCGGGGAGCTGTTTTTT.

The chain employs TRBV5-1 and TRBJ1-1; D is uncertain. Trimming shortened V by 4 bases and J by 4 bases, and 11 bases separated the two germline ends. Germline-derived CDR1 and CDR2 are SGHRS and YFSETQ. This CDR3 is 13 amino acids long. CDR3 region: CASSDISGTEAFF. In DNA, the CDR3 is TGCGCCAGCAGCGATATCTCAGGCACTGAAGCTTTCTTT.

Comments on this clone: Within the sample, other DNA sequences also encode this same CDR3. CDR3 DNA sequence: TGTGCCAGCAGCTTGGACAGGGGCTCCTACAATGAGCAGTTCTTC. This codes for CASSLDRGSYNEQFF. The V gene is TRBV7-9, the J gene TRBJ2-1; 9 bases fit TRBD1. CDR3 size: 15 residues. The germline CDR1 and CDR2 sequences are SEHNR and FQNEAQ (reference sequence). Germline trimming cut 3 bases from V and 0 bases from J; bases unmatched to any gene: 0.

V gene TRBV2 combines with J gene TRBJ1-2, with D perhaps TRBD1 (5 bases). Trimming left V 4 bases short and J 11 bases short, with 26 bases between. Germline values: CDR1 SNHLY, CDR2 FYNNEI. The length of the CDR3 is 16 residues. CDR3 sequence: CASSGGASSGVARYTF. In DNA, the CDR3 is TGTGCCAGCAGTGGGGGAGCCTCCTCGGGGGTGGCTCGGTACACCTTC.

This chain links TRBV7-9 with TRBJ2-5, with 7 bases aligning to TRBD2. The CDR3 covers 17 residues. Looked up from germline, CDR1 is SEHNR and CDR2 is FQNEAQ (reference sequence). Trimming took 2 bases from V and 2 from J; bases not matched to a gene: 11. The CDR3 spells CASSLRTGLAEQETQYF. The DNA for the CDR3 is TGTGCCAGCAGCTTACGGACTGGGCTAGCGGAACAAGAGACCCAGTACTTC.

V gene TRBV7-2 combines with J gene TRBJ1-2, with TRBD1 matching over 7 bases. The CDR3 has 15 amino acids. CDR1 SGHTA and CDR2 FQGNSA come from the germline V gene. V was pared by 5 bases and J by 3 bases, with 9 bases of the junction left unmatched. The CDR3: CASSIHSGTDYGYTF. CDR3 in DNA: TGTGCCAGCAGCATCCACTCCGGGACAGACTATGGCTACACCTTC.